These 21 T cell receptor beta chains share one sample of origin, sequenced in a study of blood T cell repertoires in COVID-19. TCRdb keeps only in-frame clones here, not all; method: immunoSEQ multiplex PCR. There are 120,000 or so clones in the sample; about 86% occur only once, and more than 5% lies in the top ten. Sequenced material: peripheral blood. The receptors here all came from an older man with active or convalescent COVID-19.

V and J are TRBV6-5 and TRBJ1-4; D possibly corresponds to TRBD1 (6 bases). From germline, CDR1 is MNHEY and CDR2 SVGAGI. The CDR3 consists of 15 residues. V lost 6 bases and J 4 bases, leaving 15 bases between the germline ends. Here the CDR3 DNA reads TGTGCCAGCAGCTACCGGGACACCCTTAATGAAAAACTGTTTTTT. This gives the protein CASSYRDTLNEKLFF.

The V gene is TRBV19, the J gene TRBJ2-2; 8 bases are a match to TRBD1. V trimming: 5 bases; J trimming: 1 base; junction bases outside the gene matches: 3. Germline V CDR1 and CDR2: LNHDA, SQIVND (reference sequence). The CDR3 is 15 residues long. The CDR3 here is CASSRTGLNTGELFF. The CDR3 nucleotides read TGTGCCAGTAGTCGGACAGGGTTGAACACCGGGGAGCTGTTTTTT. Full variable domain (missing parts from reference TRBV19 and TRBJ2-2): DGGITQSPKYLFRKEGQNVTLSCEQNLNHDAMYWYRQDPGQGLRLIYYSQIVNDFQKGDIAEGYSVSREKKESFPLTVTSAQKNPTAFYLCASSRTGLNTGELFFGEGSRLTVL.

This clone appeared a single time. This rearrangement joins TRBV7-2 to TRBJ2-5; D may be TRBD1 (5 bases). Germline CDR1 is SGHTA and CDR2 is FQGNSA. V lost 1 base, J lost 2 bases, and 8 bases lay in between. The CDR3 is 14 amino acids. This CDR3 is CASSLGQLQETQYF. CDR3 in DNA: TGTGCCAGCAGCTTAGGACAGCTTCAAGAGACCCAGTACTTC.

The chain uses TRBV9 and TRBJ2-7, with 8 nucleotides matching TRBD1. Trimming cost V 2 bases and J 6 bases; bases outside gene matches: 4. The germline CDR1 and CDR2 sequences are SGDLS and YYNGEE. CDR3 length equals 13 residues. CDR3 nucleotides: TGTGCCAGCAGCGTTCATACAGGGGGCGAGCAGTACTTC. Translated, it gives CASSVHTGGEQYF.

The chain joins TRBV5-4 to TRBJ1-1; a possible D gene is TRBD1 (6 bases). The CDR3 loop spans 15 amino acids. The V gene's germline CDR1 is SGHNT and CDR2 YYREEE (reference sequence). Trimming stripped 4 bases from V and 0 bases from J, with 13 bases between. The DNA for the CDR3 is TGTGCCAGCAGCATAGGGGGGGCCATGAACACTGAAGCTTTCTTT. Translation gives CASSIGGAMNTEAFF. Using reference TRBV5-4 and TRBJ1-1 for the parts outside the CDR3, the full variable domain is ETGVTQSPTHLIKTRGQQVTLRCSSQSGHNTVSWYQQALGQGPQFIFQYYREEENGRGNFPPRFSGLQFPNYSSELNVNALELDDSALYLCASSIGGAMNTEAFFGQGTRLTVV.

The V call is TRBV6-5, the J call TRBJ2-2; tentative D call: TRBD2 (6 bases). The CDR3 spans 16 residues. Germline V gene sequence: CDR1 MNHEY, CDR2 SVGAGI. V was shortened by 4 bases and J by 4 bases, with 16 bases between the two germline ends. The CDR3 region is CASSFSGPAGTGELFF. CDR3 bases: TGTGCCAGCAGTTTTTCGGGGCCAGCGGGCACCGGGGAGCTGTTTTTT.

This chain joins TRBV3-1 (or the pseudogene TRBV3-2) and TRBJ1-2; a possible D gene is TRBD1 (5 bases). Germline V gene data show CDR1 as LGHDT and CDR2 as YNNKEL (reference sequence). This CDR3 spans 12 amino acids. V was cut by 4 bases and J by 4 bases, with 7 bases left in between. The CDR3 spells CASSRRGYGYTF. CDR3 nucleotide sequence: TGTGCCAGCAGCCGGAGGGGCTATGGCTACACCTTC.

This sequence joins TRBV6-5 and TRBJ2-3; 10 positions agree with TRBD1. Germline CDR1 and CDR2: MNHEY and SVGAGI. V lost 3 bases to trimming and J lost 4 bases; unmatched junction nucleotides: 7. CDR3 size: 16 residues. CDR3 sequence: CASSYRQGARSDTQYF. The CDR3 coding sequence is TGTGCCAGCAGTTATCGACAGGGGGCTCGGTCAGATACGCAGTATTTT.

This sequence joins TRBV19 and TRBJ1-1; TRBD1 is a possible D gene (5 bases). The germline V and J ends were trimmed by 1 base and 6 bases, with 15 bases remaining between them. The CDR3 contains 15 residues. Germline V gives CDR1 LNHDA, CDR2 SQIVND (reference sequence). The CDR3 protein is CASSIGAGLLAEAFF. In DNA form, the CDR3 reads TGTGCCAGTAGTATAGGGGCAGGGCTGTTGGCTGAAGCTTTCTTT.

The chain couples TRBV19 to TRBJ2-2; maybe TRBD1 (6 bases). Trimming took 7 bases from V and 0 from J, leaving 15 bases between them. This CDR3 region has 16 residues. Germline V gene sequence: CDR1 LNHDA, CDR2 SQIVND (reference sequence). The CDR3 is CASKLSGTTNTGELFF. CDR3 DNA: TGTGCCAGTAAGCTTTCCGGGACAACGAACACCGGGGAGCTGTTTTTT.

The sample holds a few counts of this clone. V is TRBV3-1 (or the pseudogene TRBV3-2) and J is TRBJ1-2; possibly TRBD1 for D (6 bases). With 4 bases removed from V and 6 bases from J, the gap between germline ends came to 9 bases. Germline CDR1 is LGHDT and CDR2 is YNNKEL (reference sequence). CDR3 length equals 12 residues. CDR3 sequence reads: CASSPNRDGYTF. CDR3 nucleotide sequence: TGTGCCAGCAGCCCGAACAGGGATGGCTACACCTTC.

V and J are TRBV27 and TRBJ2-3; TRBD2 matches 10 bases. J lost 0 bases, V lost 6 bases, and 6 bases had no gene match. The CDR3 spans 16 residues. Germline CDR1 is MNHEY and CDR2 is SMNVEV (reference sequence). In DNA, the CDR3 is TGTGCCAGCAGGGGGGTAGCGGGGGGAAGCACAGATACGCAGTATTTT. This encodes CASRGVAGGSTDTQYF.

This chain connects TRBV9 to TRBJ2-2, with 7 bases lining up with TRBD2. Germline loops: CDR1 SGDLS, CDR2 YYNGEE. V shed 0 bases, J shed 0 bases, and the junction held 5 bases outside the gene matches. The length of the CDR3 is 17 residues. The CDR3 region is CASSVGTSGANTGELFF. For the CDR3, the DNA is TGTGCCAGCAGCGTAGGGACCAGCGGGGCGAACACCGGGGAGCTGTTTTTT.

There are a few counts of this clone. The J gene is TRBJ2-7, the V gene TRBV6-2 or TRBV6-3; 8 nucleotides match TRBD1. This CDR3 comprises 14 residues. V was clipped by 5 bases and J by 3 bases; unmatched bases: 6. Germline lookup yields CDR1 MNHEY and CDR2 SVGEGT. For the CDR3, the DNA is TGTGCCAGCAGTGCCGGGACAGGTATCTACGAGCAGTACTTC. It translates to CASSAGTGIYEQYF.

This clone showed up just a few times. This rearrangement joins TRBV6-6 to TRBJ1-4; the match to TRBD1 covers 9 bases. The CDR3 contains 13 residues. In germline, CDR1 is MNHNY, CDR2 SVGAGI (reference sequence). With V trimmed by 5 bases and J by 10 bases, 5 bases remained unmatched. CDR3 DNA sequence: TGTGCCAGCAGTGGCCCGGGACAGGGAAAACTGTTTTTT. Its translation is CASSGPGQGKLFF.

The chain combines TRBV3-1 (or the pseudogene TRBV3-2) with TRBJ2-7; D remains ambiguous. The ends were cut back, 3 bases at V and 2 bases at J, with 8 bases in the middle. Germline values: CDR1 LGHDT, CDR2 YNNKEL (reference sequence). CDR3 length equals 13 residues. The CDR3 sequence: CASSHTDPYEQYF. In DNA form, the CDR3 reads TGTGCCAGCAGCCACACAGATCCCTACGAGCAGTACTTC.

In DNA form, the CDR3 reads TGCAGCGTTGAAGATACAGGGGTTGGGAGCTCTGGGGCCAACGTCCTGACTTTC. This codes for CSVEDTGVGSSGANVLTF. This chain connects TRBV29-1 to TRBJ2-6; 7 bases fit TRBD1. The J segment lost 0 bases and the V segment lost 0 bases, leaving 8 bases of the junction unmatched. Germline V gives CDR1 SQVTM, CDR2 ANQGSEA. There are 18 residues in the CDR3.

The rearrangement joins TRBV5-1 to TRBJ2-6; D is ambiguous. Trimming removed 0 bases from V and 0 bases from J, with 13 bases in between. This CDR3 contains 18 residues. The germline V gene encodes CDR1 SGHRS and CDR2 YFSETQ. The CDR3 sequence: CASSLVSVTSSGANVLTF. The CDR3 region has the DNA TGCGCCAGCAGCTTGGTCTCCGTTACCAGCTCTGGGGCCAACGTCCTGACTTTC.

Here the CDR3 DNA reads TGTGCCAGCAGGATGGAGGGGCATGGCTACACCTTC. Its translation: CASRMEGHGYTF. The chain has TRBV2 and TRBJ1-2; TRBD1 is a possible D gene (5 bases). The CDR3 loop spans 12 amino acids. In germline, CDR1 is SNHLY, CDR2 FYNNEI. V lost 6 bases, J lost 6 bases, and 11 bases lay in between.

V and J are TRBV27 and TRBJ2-1; perhaps TRBD2 as D (5 bases). Trimming took off 1 base at V and 7 bases at J, with 14 bases between the two ends. Germline V gene lookup returns CDR1 MNHEY and CDR2 SMNVEV (reference sequence). This CDR3 is 15 amino acids long. The chain's CDR3 is CASSLYPSSGNEQFF. The DNA for the CDR3 is TGTGCCAGCAGTTTATATCCTAGTTCGGGGAATGAGCAGTTCTTC.

This rearrangement joins TRBV25-1 to TRBJ1-6; D unresolved. V was cut by 2 bases and J by 8 bases, with 13 bases left in between. This CDR3 contains 15 residues. Germline assignment: CDR1 MGHDK and CDR2 SYGVNS. CDR3 sequence: CASSERWGGHSPLHF. CDR3 sequence (DNA): TGTGCCAGCAGTGAAAGGTGGGGAGGGCATTCACCCCTCCACTTT. Complete variable domain (other parts from reference TRBV25-1 and TRBJ1-6): EADIYQTPRYLVIGTGKKITLECSQTMGHDKMYWYQQDPGMELHLIHYSYGVNSTEKGDLSSESTVSRIRTEHFPLTLESARPSHTSQYLCASSERWGGHSPLHFGNGTRLTVT.